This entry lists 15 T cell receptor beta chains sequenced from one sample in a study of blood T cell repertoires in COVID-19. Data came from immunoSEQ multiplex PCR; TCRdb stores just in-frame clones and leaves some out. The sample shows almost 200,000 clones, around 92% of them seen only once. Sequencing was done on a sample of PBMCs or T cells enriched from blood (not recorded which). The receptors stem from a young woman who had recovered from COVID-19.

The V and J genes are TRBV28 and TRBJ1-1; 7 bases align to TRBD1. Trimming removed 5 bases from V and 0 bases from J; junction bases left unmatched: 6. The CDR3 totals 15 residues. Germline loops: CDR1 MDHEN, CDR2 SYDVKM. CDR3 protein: CASSPGDRLNTEAFF. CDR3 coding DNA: TGTGCCAGCAGTCCCGGGGACAGATTGAACACTGAAGCTTTCTTT.

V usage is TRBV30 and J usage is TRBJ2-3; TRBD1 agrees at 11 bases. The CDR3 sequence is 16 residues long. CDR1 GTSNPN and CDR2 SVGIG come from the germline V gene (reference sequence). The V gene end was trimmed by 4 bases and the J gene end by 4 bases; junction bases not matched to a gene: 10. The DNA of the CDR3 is TGTGCCTGGAATCCCGGGACAGGGGGGATCGCAGATACGCAGTATTTT. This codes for CAWNPGTGGIADTQYF.

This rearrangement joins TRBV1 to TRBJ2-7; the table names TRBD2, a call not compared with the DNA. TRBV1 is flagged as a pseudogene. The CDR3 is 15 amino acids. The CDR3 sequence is CTSSPAEAGSYEQYF. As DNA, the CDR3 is TGCACCAGCAGTCCAGCGGAGGCCGGCTCCTACGAGCAGTACTTC.

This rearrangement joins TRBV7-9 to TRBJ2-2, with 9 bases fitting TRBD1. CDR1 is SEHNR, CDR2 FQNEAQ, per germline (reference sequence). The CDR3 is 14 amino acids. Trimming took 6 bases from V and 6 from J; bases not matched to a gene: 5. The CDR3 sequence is CASRGQGWSGELFF. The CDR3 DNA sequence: TGTGCCAGCAGGGGACAGGGATGGTCCGGGGAGCTGTTTTTT. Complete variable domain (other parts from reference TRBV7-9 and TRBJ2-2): DTGVSQNPRHKITKRGQNVTFRCDPISEHNRLYWYRQTLGQGPEFLTYFQNEAQLEKSRLLSDRFSAERPKGSFSTLEIQRTEQGDSAMYLCASRGQGWSGELFFGEGSRLTVL.

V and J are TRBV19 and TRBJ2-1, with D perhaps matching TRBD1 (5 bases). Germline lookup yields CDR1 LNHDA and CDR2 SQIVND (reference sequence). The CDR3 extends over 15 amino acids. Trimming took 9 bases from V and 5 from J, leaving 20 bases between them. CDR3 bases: TGTGCCAGCGCAATAACGGGCAGGGCCAACAATGAGCAGTTCTTC. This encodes CASAITGRANNEQFF.

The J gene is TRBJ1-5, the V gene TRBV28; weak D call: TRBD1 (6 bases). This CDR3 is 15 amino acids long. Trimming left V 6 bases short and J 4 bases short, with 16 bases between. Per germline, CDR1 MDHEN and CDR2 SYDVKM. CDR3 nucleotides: TGTGCCAGCAGCACATGGACAGAGCCAAATCAGCCCCAGCATTTT. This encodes CASSTWTEPNQPQHF. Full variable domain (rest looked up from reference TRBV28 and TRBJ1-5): DVKVTQSSRYLVKRTGEKVFLECVQDMDHENMFWYRQDPGLGLRLIYFSYDVKMKEKGDIPEGYSVSREKKERFSLILESASTNQTSMYLCASSTWTEPNQPQHFGDGTRLSIL.

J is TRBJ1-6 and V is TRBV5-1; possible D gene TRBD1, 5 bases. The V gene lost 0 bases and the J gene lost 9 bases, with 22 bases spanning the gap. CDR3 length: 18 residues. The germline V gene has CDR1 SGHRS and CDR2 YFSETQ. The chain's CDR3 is CASSLGGNGAAAGSPLHF. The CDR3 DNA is TGCGCCAGCAGCTTGGGCGGGAATGGGGCAGCGGCAGGTTCACCCCTCCACTTT.

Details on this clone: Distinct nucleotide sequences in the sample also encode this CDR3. CDR3: CASSVEASGGETQYF. The CDR3, as DNA: TGTGCCAGCAGCGTAGAGGCTAGCGGGGGAGAGACCCAGTACTTC. The chain combines TRBV9 with TRBJ2-5; 10 nucleotides align to TRBD2. Germline CDR1 is SGDLS and CDR2 is YYNGEE. Trimming cost V 0 bases and J 4 bases; bases outside gene matches: 3. The CDR3 contains 15 residues.

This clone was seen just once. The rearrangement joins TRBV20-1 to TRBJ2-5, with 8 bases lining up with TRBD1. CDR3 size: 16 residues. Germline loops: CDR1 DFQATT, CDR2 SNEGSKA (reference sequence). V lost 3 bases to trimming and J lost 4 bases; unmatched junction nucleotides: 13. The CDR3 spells CSASPGQGGSRETQYF. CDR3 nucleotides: TGCAGTGCTAGTCCCGGACAGGGTGGTTCGAGAGAGACCCAGTACTTC.

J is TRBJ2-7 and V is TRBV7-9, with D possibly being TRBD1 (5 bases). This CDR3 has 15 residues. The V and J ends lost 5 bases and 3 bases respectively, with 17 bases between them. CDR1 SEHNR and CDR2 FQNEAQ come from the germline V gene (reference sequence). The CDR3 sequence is CASSPPAGLGYEQYF. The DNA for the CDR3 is TGTGCCAGCAGCCCCCCGGCAGGGTTGGGCTACGAGCAGTACTTC.

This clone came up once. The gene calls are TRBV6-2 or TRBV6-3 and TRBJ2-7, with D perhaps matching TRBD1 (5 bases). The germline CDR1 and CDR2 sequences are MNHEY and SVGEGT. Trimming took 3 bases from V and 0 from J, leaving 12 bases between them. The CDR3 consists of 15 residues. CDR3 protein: CASSYVGQSSYEQYF. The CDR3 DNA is TGTGCCAGCAGTTATGTTGGACAAAGCTCCTACGAGCAGTACTTC.

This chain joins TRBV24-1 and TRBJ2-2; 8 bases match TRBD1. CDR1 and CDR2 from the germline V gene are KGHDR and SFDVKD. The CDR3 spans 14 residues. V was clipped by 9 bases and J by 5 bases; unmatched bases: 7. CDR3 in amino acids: CATLDRDETGELFF. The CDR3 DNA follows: TGTGCCACCTTGGACAGGGACGAAACCGGGGAGCTGTTTTTT.

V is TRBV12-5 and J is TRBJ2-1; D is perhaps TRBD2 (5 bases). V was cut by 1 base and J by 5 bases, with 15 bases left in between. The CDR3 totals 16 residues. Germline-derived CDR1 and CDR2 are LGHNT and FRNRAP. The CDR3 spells CASGLAGGWRNNEQFF. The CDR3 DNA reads TGTGCTAGTGGTTTGGCCGGCGGGTGGAGAAACAATGAGCAGTTCTTC.

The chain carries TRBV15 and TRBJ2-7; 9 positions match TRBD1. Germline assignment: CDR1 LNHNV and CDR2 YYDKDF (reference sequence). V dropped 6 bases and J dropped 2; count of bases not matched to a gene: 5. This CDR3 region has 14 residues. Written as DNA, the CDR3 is TGTGCCACCAGTCGGGACAGGGTGGCCTACGAGCAGTACTTC. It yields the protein CATSRDRVAYEQYF. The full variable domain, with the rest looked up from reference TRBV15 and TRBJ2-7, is DAMVIQNPRYQVTQFGKPVTLSCSQTLNHNVMYWYQQKSSQAPKLLFHYYDKDFNNEADTPDNFQSRRPNTSFCFLDIRSPGLGDTAMYLCATSRDRVAYEQYFGPGTRLTVT.

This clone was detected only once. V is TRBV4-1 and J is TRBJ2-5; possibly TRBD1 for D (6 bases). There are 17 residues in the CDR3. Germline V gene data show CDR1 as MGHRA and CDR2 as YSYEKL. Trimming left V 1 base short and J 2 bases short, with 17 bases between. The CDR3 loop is CASSQGNRGHLQETQYF. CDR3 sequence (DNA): TGCGCCAGCAGCCAAGGAAACCGGGGACACCTTCAAGAGACCCAGTACTTC.